The rows below give T cell receptor beta chains drawn from one sample of a study of blood T cell repertoires in COVID-19. Method: immunoSEQ multiplex PCR; TCRdb's copy keeps in-frame clones and lacks some. Of roughly 230,000 clones listed, 65% to 90% were seen once; the top ten hold less than 6.5%. The sequenced sample consisted of peripheral blood. The source is a man aged 50-60 years with COVID-19, enrolled during active disease. Each CDR3 is given without its conserved first and last residue. A D gene is named only where the DNA matches it firmly.

CDR3 protein: AWSLPGNTIY
V gene: TRBV30
J gene: TRBJ1-3
D gene: -

CDR3 protein: ASSTGLAGVETQY
V gene: TRBV11-2
J gene: TRBJ2-5
D gene: TRBD2

CDR3 protein: ASSYQGNTGELF
V gene: TRBV9
J gene: TRBJ2-2
D gene: -

CDR3 protein: ASSPGTGSFEQY
V gene: TRBV5-5
J gene: TRBJ2-7
D gene: TRBD1

CDR3 protein: ASSDPRQGDQEQY
V gene: TRBV9
J gene: TRBJ2-7
D gene: TRBD1

CDR3 protein: ASSLRRRQRNTIY
V gene: TRBV28
J gene: TRBJ1-3
D gene: -

CDR3 protein: ASSPTGGVQETQY
V gene: TRBV7-2
J gene: TRBJ2-5
D gene: -

CDR3 protein: ASSQAGGETQY
V gene: TRBV3-1/TRBV3-2
J gene: TRBJ2-5
D gene: TRBD1

CDR3 protein: SVQGQLRNTEAF
V gene: TRBV29-1
J gene: TRBJ1-1
D gene: TRBD1

CDR3 protein: ASSLEGAPMSSYNSPLH
V gene: TRBV5-1
J gene: TRBJ1-6
D gene: TRBD1

CDR3 protein: ATSRLQGQNTEAF
V gene: TRBV15
J gene: TRBJ1-1
D gene: TRBD1

CDR3 protein: ASSLSGVEETQY
V gene: TRBV7-2
J gene: TRBJ2-5
D gene: -

CDR3 protein: ASRDSVMNTEAF
V gene: TRBV10-2
J gene: TRBJ1-1
D gene: -

CDR3 protein: ASSVGRAGGPRNEQF
V gene: TRBV9
J gene: TRBJ2-1
D gene: TRBD2

CDR3 protein: ASRTGTGGNQPQH
V gene: TRBV6-6
J gene: TRBJ1-5
D gene: TRBD1

CDR3 protein: ASSLGQGVEAF
V gene: TRBV5-1
J gene: TRBJ1-1
D gene: TRBD1

CDR3 protein: ASRGTGNTEAF
V gene: TRBV25-1
J gene: TRBJ1-1
D gene: TRBD1

CDR3 protein: AIGPQTGGTNTEAF
V gene: TRBV10-3
J gene: TRBJ1-1
D gene: TRBD1

CDR3 protein: ASSYEGYNEQF
V gene: TRBV6-6
J gene: TRBJ2-1
D gene: -

CDR3 protein: ASSYRRNSYNSPLH
V gene: TRBV6-5
J gene: TRBJ1-6
D gene: -

CDR3 protein: ASRQGIFDQPQH
V gene: TRBV19
J gene: TRBJ1-5
D gene: -

CDR3 protein: ASTDSYNEQF
V gene: TRBV5-1
J gene: TRBJ2-1
D gene: -

CDR3 protein: ASSLKKGQGYEKLF
V gene: TRBV5-6
J gene: TRBJ1-4
D gene: TRBD1

CDR3 protein: ASSLRDSGPGTQY
V gene: TRBV4-3
J gene: TRBJ2-3
D gene: -

CDR3 protein: ASSSDSLVYGYT
V gene: TRBV5-1
J gene: TRBJ1-2
D gene: -

CDR3 protein: ASSQRGTGGATDTQY
V gene: TRBV3-1/TRBV3-2
J gene: TRBJ2-3
D gene: TRBD1

CDR3 protein: ASSSGTETGELF
V gene: TRBV5-1
J gene: TRBJ2-2
D gene: TRBD1